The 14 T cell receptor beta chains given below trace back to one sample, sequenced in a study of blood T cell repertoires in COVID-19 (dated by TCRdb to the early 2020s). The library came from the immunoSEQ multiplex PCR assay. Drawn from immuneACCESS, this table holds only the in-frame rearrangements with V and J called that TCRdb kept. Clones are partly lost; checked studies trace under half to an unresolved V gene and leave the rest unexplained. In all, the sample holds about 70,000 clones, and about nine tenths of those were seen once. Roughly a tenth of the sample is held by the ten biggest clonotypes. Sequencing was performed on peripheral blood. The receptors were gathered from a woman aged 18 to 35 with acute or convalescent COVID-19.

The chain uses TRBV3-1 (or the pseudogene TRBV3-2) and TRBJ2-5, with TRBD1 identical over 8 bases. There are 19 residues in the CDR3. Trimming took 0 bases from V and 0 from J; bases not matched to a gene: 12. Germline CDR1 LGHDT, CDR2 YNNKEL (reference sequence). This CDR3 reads CASSQDRRSGQANQETQYF. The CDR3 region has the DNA TGTGCCAGCAGCCAAGACCGAAGATCGGGACAGGCAAACCAAGAGACCCAGTACTTC.

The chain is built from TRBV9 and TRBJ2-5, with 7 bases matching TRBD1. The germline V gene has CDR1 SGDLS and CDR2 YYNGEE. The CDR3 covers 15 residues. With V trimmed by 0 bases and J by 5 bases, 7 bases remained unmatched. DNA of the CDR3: TGTGCCAGCAGCGTAGAAAGGGGGCGGGCGGAGACCCAGTACTTC. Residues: CASSVERGRAETQYF.

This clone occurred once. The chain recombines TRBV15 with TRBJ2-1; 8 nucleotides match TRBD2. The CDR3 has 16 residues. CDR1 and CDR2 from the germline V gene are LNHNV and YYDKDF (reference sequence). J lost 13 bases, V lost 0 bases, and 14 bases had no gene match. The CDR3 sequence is CATSRDRVRSGGKQFF. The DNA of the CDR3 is TGTGCCACCAGCAGAGATCGGGTTAGAAGCGGGGGAAAACAGTTCTTC.

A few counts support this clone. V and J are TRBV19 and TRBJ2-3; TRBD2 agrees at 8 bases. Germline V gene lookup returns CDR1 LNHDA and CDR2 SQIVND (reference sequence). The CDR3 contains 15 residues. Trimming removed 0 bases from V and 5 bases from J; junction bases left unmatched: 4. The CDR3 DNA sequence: TGTGCCAGTAGTATAGACGGGAGGGGCAGAGATACGCAGTATTTT. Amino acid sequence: CASSIDGRGRDTQYF.

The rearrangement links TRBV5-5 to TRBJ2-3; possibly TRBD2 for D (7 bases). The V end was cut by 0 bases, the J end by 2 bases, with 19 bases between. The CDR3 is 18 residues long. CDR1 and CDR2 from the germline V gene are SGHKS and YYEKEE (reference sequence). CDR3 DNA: TGTGCCAGCAGCTTGGTTCTTTGGGCGGGGGCCCTCACAGATACGCAGTATTTT. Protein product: CASSLVLWAGALTDTQYF.

The CDR3 nucleotides read TGTGCCAGCTCATCGGCCCTCATGGGGGGTGGCTACACCTTC. Protein: CASSSALMGGGYTF. The chain employs TRBV18 and TRBJ1-2; D might be TRBD1 (5 bases). Per the germline V gene, CDR1 is KGHSH and CDR2 is LQKENI. The CDR3 contains 14 residues. V lost 5 bases to trimming and J lost 7 bases, with 17 bases between them.

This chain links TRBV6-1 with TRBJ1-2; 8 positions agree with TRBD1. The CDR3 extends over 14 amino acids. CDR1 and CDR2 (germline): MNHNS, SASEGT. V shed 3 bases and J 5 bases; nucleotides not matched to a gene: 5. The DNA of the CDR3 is TGTGCCAGCAGTGATGACAGGGGACCTTATGGCTACACCTTC. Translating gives CASSDDRGPYGYTF.

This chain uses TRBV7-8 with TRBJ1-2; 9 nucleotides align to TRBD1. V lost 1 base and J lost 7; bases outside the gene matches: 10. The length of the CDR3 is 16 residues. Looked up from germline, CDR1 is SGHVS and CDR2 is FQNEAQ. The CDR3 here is CASSLVLDRGERGYTF. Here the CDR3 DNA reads TGTGCCAGCAGCTTAGTTCTAGACAGGGGGGAGCGTGGCTACACCTTC.

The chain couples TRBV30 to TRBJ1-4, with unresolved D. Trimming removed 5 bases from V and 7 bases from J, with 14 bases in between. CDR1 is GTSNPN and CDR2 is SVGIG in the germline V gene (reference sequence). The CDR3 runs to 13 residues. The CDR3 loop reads CAWAEGFGEKLFF. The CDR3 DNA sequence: TGTGCCTGGGCCGAGGGTTTTGGTGAAAAACTGTTTTTT.

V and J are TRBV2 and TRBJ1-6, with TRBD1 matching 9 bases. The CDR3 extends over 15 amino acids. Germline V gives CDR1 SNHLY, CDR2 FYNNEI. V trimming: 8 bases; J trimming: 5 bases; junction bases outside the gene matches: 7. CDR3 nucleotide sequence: TGTGCCAGCGGGTTCGACAGGGGGAATAATTCACCCCTCCACTTT. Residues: CASGFDRGNNSPLHF. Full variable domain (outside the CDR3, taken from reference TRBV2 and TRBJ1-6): EPEVTQTPSHQVTQMGQEVILRCVPISNHLYFYWYRQILGQKVEFLVSFYNNEISEKSEIFDDQFSVERPDGSNFTLKIRSTKLEDSAMYFCASGFDRGNNSPLHFGNGTRLTVT.

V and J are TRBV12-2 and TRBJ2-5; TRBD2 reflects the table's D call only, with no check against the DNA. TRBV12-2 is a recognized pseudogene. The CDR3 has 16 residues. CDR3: CASRFTGLVKRETQYF. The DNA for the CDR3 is TGTGCAAGTCGCTTCACGGGACTAGTGAAGCGGGAGACCCAGTACTTC.

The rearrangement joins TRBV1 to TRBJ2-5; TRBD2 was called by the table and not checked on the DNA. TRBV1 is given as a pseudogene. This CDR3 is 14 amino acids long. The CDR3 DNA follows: TGCACCAGCATCGAGGGTGCGGGGTCCCTACGGGTGTACTTC. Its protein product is CTSIEGAGSLRVYF.

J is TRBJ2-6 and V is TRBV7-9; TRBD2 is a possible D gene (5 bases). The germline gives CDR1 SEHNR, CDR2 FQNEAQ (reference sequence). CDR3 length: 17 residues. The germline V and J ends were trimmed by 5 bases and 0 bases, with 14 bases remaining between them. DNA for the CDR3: TGTGCCAGCAGCCCCTTTGCGGGTTTCTCTGGGGCCAACGTCCTGACTTTC. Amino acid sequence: CASSPFAGFSGANVLTF.

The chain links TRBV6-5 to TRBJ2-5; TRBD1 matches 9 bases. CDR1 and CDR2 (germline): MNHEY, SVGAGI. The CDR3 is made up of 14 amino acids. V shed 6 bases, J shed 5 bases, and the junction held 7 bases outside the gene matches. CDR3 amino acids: CASRGQGHAETQYF. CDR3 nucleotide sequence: TGTGCCAGCAGGGGACAGGGCCACGCGGAGACCCAGTACTTC.